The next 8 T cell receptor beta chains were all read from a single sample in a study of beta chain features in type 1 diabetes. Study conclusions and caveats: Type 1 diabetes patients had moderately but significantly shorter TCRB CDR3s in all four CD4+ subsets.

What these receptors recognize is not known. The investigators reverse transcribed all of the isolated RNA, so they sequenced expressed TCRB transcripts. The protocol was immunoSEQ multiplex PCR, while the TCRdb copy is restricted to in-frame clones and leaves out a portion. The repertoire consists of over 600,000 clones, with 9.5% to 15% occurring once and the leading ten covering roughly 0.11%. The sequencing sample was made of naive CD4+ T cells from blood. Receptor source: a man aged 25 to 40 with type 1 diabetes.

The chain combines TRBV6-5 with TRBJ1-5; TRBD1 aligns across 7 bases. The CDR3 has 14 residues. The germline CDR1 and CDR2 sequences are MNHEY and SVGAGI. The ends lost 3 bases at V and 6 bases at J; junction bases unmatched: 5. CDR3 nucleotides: TGTGCCAGCAGTTATACAGGGGTAGGTCAGCCCCAGCATTTT. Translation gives CASSYTGVGQPQHF.

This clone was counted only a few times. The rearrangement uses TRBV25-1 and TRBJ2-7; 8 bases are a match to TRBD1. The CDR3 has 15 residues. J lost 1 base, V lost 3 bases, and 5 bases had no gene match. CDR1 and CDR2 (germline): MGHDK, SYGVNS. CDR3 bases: TGTGCCAGCAGTGATACCGGGACAGGATCCTACGAGCAGTACTTC. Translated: CASSDTGTGSYEQYF.

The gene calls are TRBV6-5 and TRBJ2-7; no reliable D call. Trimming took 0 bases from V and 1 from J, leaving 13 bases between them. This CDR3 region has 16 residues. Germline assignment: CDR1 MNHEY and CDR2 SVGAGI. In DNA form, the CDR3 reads TGTGCCAGCAGTTACTCGAGTTTCGGCAGTTCCTACGAGCAGTACTTC. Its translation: CASSYSSFGSSYEQYF.

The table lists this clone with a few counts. In DNA form, the CDR3 reads TGCAGCGTTGAAGTTAACATAGAGGGGGACACCTTC. Translating it yields CSVEVNIEGDTF. This sequence joins TRBV29-1 and TRBJ1-2, with D maybe TRBD1 (6 bases). The CDR3 contains 12 residues. Germline-derived CDR1 and CDR2 are SQVTM and ANQGSEA. V lost 1 base and J lost 12, with 15 bases in between.

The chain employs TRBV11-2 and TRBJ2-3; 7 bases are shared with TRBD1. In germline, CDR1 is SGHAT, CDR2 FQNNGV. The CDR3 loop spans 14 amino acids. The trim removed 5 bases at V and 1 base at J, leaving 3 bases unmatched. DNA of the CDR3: TGTGCCAGCAGCCAAGGGACAGGCACAGATACGCAGTATTTT. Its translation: CASSQGTGTDTQYF.

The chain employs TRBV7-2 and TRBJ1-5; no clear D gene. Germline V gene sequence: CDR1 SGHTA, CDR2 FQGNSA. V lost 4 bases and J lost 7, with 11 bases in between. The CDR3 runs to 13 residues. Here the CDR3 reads CASSSGAPQPQHF. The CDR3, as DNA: TGTGCCAGCAGCTCGGGCGCCCCACAGCCCCAGCATTTT.

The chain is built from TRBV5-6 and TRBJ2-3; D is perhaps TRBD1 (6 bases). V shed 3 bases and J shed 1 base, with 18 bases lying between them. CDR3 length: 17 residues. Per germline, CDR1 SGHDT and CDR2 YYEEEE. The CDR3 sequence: CASSYKLLQGRTDTQYF. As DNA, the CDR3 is TGTGCCAGCAGCTACAAACTGCTACAGGGACGCACAGATACGCAGTATTTT.

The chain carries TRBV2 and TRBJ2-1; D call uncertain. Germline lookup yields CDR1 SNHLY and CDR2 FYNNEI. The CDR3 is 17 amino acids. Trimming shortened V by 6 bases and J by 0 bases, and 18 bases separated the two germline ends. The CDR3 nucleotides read TGTGCCAGCAGGGTAGGTCCCCGACCCAGCTCCTACAATGAGCAGTTCTTC. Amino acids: CASRVGPRPSSYNEQFF. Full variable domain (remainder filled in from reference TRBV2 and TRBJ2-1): EPEVTQTPSHQVTQMGQEVILRCVPISNHLYFYWYRQILGQKVEFLVSFYNNEISEKSEIFDDQFSVERPDGSNFTLKIRSTKLEDSAMYFCASRVGPRPSSYNEQFFGPGTRLTVL.